The clone carrying this T cell receptor beta chain appeared a single time. This entry belongs to a study of OX40 agonist ivuxolimab in advanced cancers. Whole-study context: Each dose-escalation patient presented with hepatocellular carcinoma, melanoma, renal cell or head and neck cancer.

This CDR3 has 12 amino acids. From germline, CDR1 is MNHEY and CDR2 SVGAGI. V dropped 4 bases and J dropped 8; count of bases not matched to a gene: 5. Profiling relied on immunoSEQ multiplex PCR, and the TCRdb table lists in-frame clones only, not all of them. The sample includes more than 95,000 clones, around 90% seen only once; the top ten take roughly 0.79%. This TCR came from an adult with an advanced solid tumor such as melanoma, head and neck, liver or kidney cancer. The chain couples TRBV6-5 to TRBJ2-7; 7 nucleotides match TRBD1. This specimen was CD4+ or CD8+ T cells sorted from blood, taken in a trial of the OX40 agonist ivuxolimab. The CDR3 spells CASSSQGRQQYF. The DNA of the CDR3 is TGTGCCAGCAGTTCACAGGGGCGGCAGCAGTACTTC.